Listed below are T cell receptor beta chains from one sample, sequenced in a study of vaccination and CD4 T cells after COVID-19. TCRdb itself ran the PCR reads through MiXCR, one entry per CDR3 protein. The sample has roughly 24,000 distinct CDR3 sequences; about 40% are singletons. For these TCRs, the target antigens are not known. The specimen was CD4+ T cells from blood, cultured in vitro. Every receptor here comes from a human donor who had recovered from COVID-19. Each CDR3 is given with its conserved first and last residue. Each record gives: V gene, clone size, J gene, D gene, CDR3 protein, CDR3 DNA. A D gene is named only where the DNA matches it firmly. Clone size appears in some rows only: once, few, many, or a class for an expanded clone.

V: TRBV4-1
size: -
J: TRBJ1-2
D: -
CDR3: CASSRATANYGYTF
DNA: TGCGCCAGCAGCCGAGCGACAGCTAACTATGGCTACACCTTC

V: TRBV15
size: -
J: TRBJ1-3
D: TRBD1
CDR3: CATSREALPGGRMGNTIYF
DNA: TGTGCCACCAGCAGGGAGGCCCTGCCAGGGGGCAGGATGGGAAACACCATATATTTT

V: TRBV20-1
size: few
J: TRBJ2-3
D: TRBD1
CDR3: CSAEDRDTDTQYF
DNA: TGCAGTGCGGAAGACAGGGACACAGATACGCAGTATTTT

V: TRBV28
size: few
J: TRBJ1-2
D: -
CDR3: CASSLADGQRRSYTF
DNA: TGTGCCAGCAGTTTAGCGGACGGGCAACGGAGAAGCTACACCTTC

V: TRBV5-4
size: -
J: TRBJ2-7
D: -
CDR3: CASSLQGGGRQEQYF
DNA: TGTGCCAGCAGCCTACAAGGGGGGGGCCGGCAGGAGCAGTACTTC

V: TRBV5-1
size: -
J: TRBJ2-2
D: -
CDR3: CASSTGQRVRTGELFF
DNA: TGCGCCAGCAGCACCGGACAGAGAGTGAGGACCGGGGAGCTGTTTTTT

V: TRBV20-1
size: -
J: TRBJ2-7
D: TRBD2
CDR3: CSATPGLGYEQYF
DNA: TGCAGTGCCACACCGGGACTAGGGTACGAGCAGTACTTC

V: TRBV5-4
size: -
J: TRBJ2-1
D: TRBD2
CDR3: CASSPSWTSGRFSYNEQFF
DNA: TGTGCCAGCAGTCCATCCTGGACTAGCGGGAGATTCTCCTACAATGAGCAGTTCTTC

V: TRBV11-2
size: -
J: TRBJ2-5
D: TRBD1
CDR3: CASSRDREETQYF
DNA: TGTGCCAGCAGCCGGGACAGGGAGGAGACCCAGTACTTC

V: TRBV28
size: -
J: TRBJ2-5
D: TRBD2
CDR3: CASSLGLAVSQYF
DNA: TGTGCCAGCAGTTTGGGGCTAGCGGTGTCCCAGTACTTC

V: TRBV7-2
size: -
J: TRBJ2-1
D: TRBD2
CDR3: CASRPGTSSYNEQFF
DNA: TGTGCCAGCAGACCCGGGACTAGCAGTTACAATGAGCAGTTCTTC

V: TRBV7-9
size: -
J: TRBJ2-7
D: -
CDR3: CASSDSGLWEQYF
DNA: TGTGCCAGCAGCGACTCTGGTCTTTGGGAGCAGTACTTC

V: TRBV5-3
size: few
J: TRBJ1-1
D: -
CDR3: CARSSQNPTLNTEAFF
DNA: TGTGCCAGAAGCTCTCAAAACCCGACACTGAACACTGAAGCTTTCTTT

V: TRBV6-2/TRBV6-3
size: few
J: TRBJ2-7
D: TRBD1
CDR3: CASSQGAEQYF
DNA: TGTGCCAGCAGCCAGGGGGCCGAGCAGTACTTC

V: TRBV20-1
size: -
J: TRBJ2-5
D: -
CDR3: CSARAPGGGWETQYF
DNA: TGCAGTGCTAGGGCCCCCGGAGGCGGGTGGGAGACCCAGTACTTC

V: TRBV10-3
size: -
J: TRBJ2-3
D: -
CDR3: CAISESGTDTQYF
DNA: TGTGCCATCAGTGAGTCTGGCACAGATACGCAGTATTTT

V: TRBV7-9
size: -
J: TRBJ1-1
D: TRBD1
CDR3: CASSSGQQYTEAFF
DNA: TGTGCCAGCAGCTCGGGACAGCAGTACACTGAAGCTTTCTTT

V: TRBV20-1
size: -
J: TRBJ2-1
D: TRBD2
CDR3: CSASHGLAGARSYNEQFF
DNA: TGCAGTGCTAGTCATGGACTAGCGGGAGCACGGTCCTACAATGAGCAGTTCTTC